The sequence of this T cell receptor (beta chain) was determined in a study of beta chain features in type 1 diabetes. Reverse transcription of all isolated RNA meant that expressed TCRB transcripts were sequenced. The repertoire was sequenced with immunoSEQ multiplex PCR; TCRdb's copy has only in-frame clones and lacks some. The table has 450,000 to 550,000 clones, about 29% seen once. The germline V gene has CDR1 SGHRS and CDR2 YFSETQ. The V and J ends lost 0 bases and 3 bases, in that order; junction bases with no gene match: 3. The CDR3 has 15 residues. The chain links TRBV5-1 to TRBJ2-1, with 7 bases identical to TRBD2. The sequence was obtained from a young man in good health. The sample comprised naive CD4+ T cells from blood. This chain's CDR3 is CASSLVAGDYNEQFF. The CDR3 coding sequence is TGCGCCAGCAGCTTGGTGGCGGGAGACTACAATGAGCAGTTCTTC.